One and the same sample provided the 26 T cell receptor beta chains below, sequenced in a study of patients and donors after allogeneic stem cell transplantation. TCRdb passed the RT-PCR reads through MiXCR, listing each CDR3 protein once. The data contain 200,000 to 250,000 distinct CDR3 sequences, more than 35% of them singletons. Sequenced: blood, either unsorted or a sorted T cell fraction (not recorded which). These receptors came from a human donor who was either an allogeneic HSCT recipient or a stem cell or donor lymphocyte infusion donor (not recorded which). It is not recorded whose cells these are; they may come from a transplant donor.

The CDR3 sequence is CASSKGGEKLFF. CDR3 bases: TGCGCCAGCAGCAAAGGGGGGGAAAAACTGTTTTTT. This sequence joins TRBV4-1 and TRBJ1-4; D might be TRBD1 (6 bases). Germline V lookup: CDR1 MGHRA, CDR2 YSYEKL. The V end lost 5 bases, the J end lost 8 bases, and 9 bases lay between the germline ends. The CDR3 runs to 12 residues.

This clonotype was counted only a few times. The chain combines TRBV6-5 with TRBJ1-1; D is perhaps TRBD1 (6 bases). Trimming cost V 4 bases and J 5 bases, with 14 bases left between them. The CDR3 is 14 residues long. Germline CDR1 reads MNHEY; CDR2 reads SVGAGI. CDR3 bases: TGTGCCAGCAGTTTCGCGGGGGCGAGGACTGAAGCTTTCTTT. Its translation is CASSFAGARTEAFF.

This clonotype was observed once. The J gene is TRBJ2-7, the V gene TRBV9; TRBD1 aligns across 8 bases. V was clipped by 0 bases and J by 2 bases; unmatched bases: 4. This CDR3 has 15 residues. The germline V gene encodes CDR1 SGDLS and CDR2 YYNGEE. The CDR3 sequence: CASSVGGTGAYEQYF. For the CDR3, the DNA is TGTGCCAGCAGCGTAGGTGGGACAGGAGCCTACGAGCAGTACTTC.

The chain employs TRBV29-1 and TRBJ1-1; unclear D gene. V gave up 3 bases and J gave up 3 bases, with 17 bases separating them. Germline assignment: CDR1 SQVTM and CDR2 ANQGSEA. The CDR3 is 15 residues long. CDR3 nucleotides: TGCAGCGTTGAGAGGGAGCCAGGCGGCTACACTGAAGCTTTCTTT. Translated, it gives CSVEREPGGYTEAFF.

The genes are TRBV7-6 and TRBJ1-3; tentatively, D is TRBD1 (5 bases). The CDR3 is made up of 15 amino acids. The V gene lost 3 bases and the J gene lost 0 bases, with 9 bases spanning the gap. The germline V gene encodes CDR1 SGHVS and CDR2 FNYEAQ. The CDR3 region has the DNA TGTGCCAGCAGCTTGGGACTGGGCTCTGGAAACACCATATATTTT. It translates to CASSLGLGSGNTIYF.

V and J are TRBV28 and TRBJ1-2; tentatively, D is TRBD1 (6 bases). Trimming left V 4 bases short and J 6 bases short, with 15 bases between. CDR3 size: 14 residues. CDR1 is MDHEN, CDR2 SYDVKM, per germline. The CDR3 DNA sequence: TGTGCCAGCAGTTCAATGACAGGATTCCATGGCTACACCTTC. It translates to CASSSMTGFHGYTF.

This clonotype has only a few counts. The chain recombines TRBV7-3 with TRBJ1-6; the D is unclear. Trimming shortened V by 5 bases and J by 3 bases, and 5 bases separated the two germline ends. The length of the CDR3 is 13 residues. The germline V gene encodes CDR1 SGHTA and CDR2 FQGTGA. CDR3 protein: CASSQFYNSPLHF. The CDR3 DNA is TGTGCCAGCAGCCAGTTCTATAATTCACCCCTCCACTTT.

This clonotype was detected a few times. The rearrangement uses TRBV15 and TRBJ2-2; D assignment may be TRBD1 or TRBD2 (6 bases each). Looked up from germline, CDR1 is LNHNV and CDR2 is YYDKDF (reference sequence). V was pared by 4 bases and J by 6 bases, with 15 bases between. This CDR3 is built from 15 residues. The DNA for the CDR3 is TGTGCCACCAGCAAAACAGGGACTGTGGCCGGGGAGCTGTTTTTT. It translates to CATSKTGTVAGELFF.

This chain joins TRBV21-1 and TRBJ1-5; TRBD1, the table's D call, lacks a check against the DNA. TRBV21-1 is assigned pseudogene status. This CDR3 contains 16 residues. CDR3 residues: CASSPRLRHSNQPQHF. CDR3 in DNA: TGTGCCAGCAGCCCCCGGCTCAGACATAGCAATCAGCCCCAGCATTTT.

A few counts support this clonotype. J is TRBJ2-1 and V is TRBV20-1, with a weak D call TRBD2 (6 bases). The germline V gene encodes CDR1 DFQATT and CDR2 SNEGSKA (reference sequence). The CDR3 extends over 14 amino acids. V was shortened by 1 base and J by 3 bases, with 10 bases between the two germline ends. In DNA, the CDR3 is TGCAGTGCTAGAGTGCAGGGAGGCTACAATGAGCAGTTCTTC. It translates to CSARVQGGYNEQFF.

The chain links TRBV9 to TRBJ1-6; D uncertain. The CDR3 runs 14 residues. Germline V gives CDR1 SGDLS, CDR2 YYNGEE. The germline V and J ends were trimmed by 0 bases and 10 bases, with 11 bases remaining between them. Written as DNA, the CDR3 is TGTGCCAGCAGCGTAGAGTTGGAACGGTCACCCCTCCACTTT. Translation: CASSVELERSPLHF.

The chain joins TRBV3-1 to TRBJ2-4; maybe TRBD2 (5 bases). Germline loops: CDR1 LGHDT, CDR2 YNNKEL (reference sequence). This CDR3 region has 12 residues. V shed 1 base and J shed 11 bases, with 9 bases lying between them. CDR3 sequence reads: CASSQGRGFQYF. CDR3 nucleotide sequence: TGTGCCAGCAGCCAAGGTCGGGGATTTCAGTACTTC.

This clonotype qualifies as medium-sized (0.01 to 0.1%). Its ends do not fully match the called genes, so a read error is possible. The rearrangement links TRBV5-1 to TRBJ2-1; D unresolved. The CDR3 runs to 11 residues. CDR1 is SGHRS, CDR2 YFSETQ, per germline. CDR3 sequence (DNA): TGTGCCAGCAGCTCCTACAATGAGCAGTTCTTC. It codes for CASSSYNEQFF.

In its sample, this clonotype was seen a few times. The rearrangement joins TRBV5-1 to TRBJ1-5; D gene uncertain. This CDR3 has 14 residues. The germline CDR1 and CDR2 sequences are SGHRS and YFSETQ. Trimming took off 4 bases at V and 2 bases at J, with 10 bases between the two ends. CDR3 nucleotide sequence: TGCGCCAGCAGCCGGGTAGCGGGCAATCAGCCCCAGCATTTT. This codes for CASSRVAGNQPQHF.

V is TRBV15 and J is TRBJ1-1, with D tentatively TRBD1 (5 bases). The V and J ends lost 1 base and 7 bases respectively, with 16 bases between them. CDR3 size: 15 residues. CDR1 is LNHNV, CDR2 YYDKDF, per germline (reference sequence). This CDR3 reads CATSRVGGLSYEAFF. In DNA form, the CDR3 reads TGTGCCACCAGCAGAGTGGGGGGATTGAGCTATGAAGCTTTCTTT.

This chain joins TRBV7-9 and TRBJ1-6; D gene uncertain. The CDR3 has 12 amino acids. V lost 1 base, J lost 7 bases, and 2 bases lay in between. Germline V gene sequence: CDR1 SEHNR, CDR2 FQNEAQ (reference sequence). CDR3 sequence reads: CASSLVNSPLHF. In DNA, the CDR3 is TGTGCCAGCAGCTTAGTAAATTCACCCCTCCACTTT.

This clonotype was recorded a few times. This chain uses TRBV7-9 with TRBJ1-1; D gene ambiguous. The V gene lost 6 bases and the J gene lost 0 bases, with 8 bases spanning the gap. CDR1 and CDR2 (germline): SEHNR, FQNEAQ (reference sequence). The CDR3 contains 13 residues. The CDR3 nucleotides are TGTGCCAGCAGTTCTAACGTGAACACTGAAGCTTTCTTT. Protein: CASSSNVNTEAFF.

This clonotype was detected a few times. The CDR3 loop is CASSRPQYGYTF. CDR3 DNA sequence: TGTGCCAGCAGCCGACCACAGTATGGCTACACCTTC. This chain connects TRBV28 to TRBJ1-2; D unclear. V was pared by 6 bases and J by 5 bases, with 10 bases between. Germline V gene sequence: CDR1 MDHEN, CDR2 SYDVKM. This CDR3 spans 12 amino acids.

The table lists this clonotype with a few counts. This chain uses TRBV6-2 or TRBV6-3 with TRBJ2-5; D unclear. Trimming stripped 3 bases from V and 5 bases from J, with 13 bases between. This CDR3 region has 14 residues. CDR1 is MNHEY and CDR2 is SVGEGT in the germline V gene. Here the CDR3 reads CASSYNNRGETQYF. The CDR3 DNA is TGTGCCAGCAGTTATAACAATCGTGGGGAGACCCAGTACTTC.

This clonotype was seen a few times. The genes are TRBV5-1 and TRBJ1-1; 9 nucleotides agree with TRBD1. V shed 4 bases and J 3 bases; nucleotides not matched to a gene: 10. The germline V gene has CDR1 SGHRS and CDR2 YFSETQ. The CDR3 has 16 residues. CDR3 in amino acids: CASSERQGGSHTEAFF. The DNA for the CDR3 is TGCGCCAGCAGCGAACGACAGGGGGGGAGTCACACTGAAGCTTTCTTT. Complete variable domain (other parts from reference TRBV5-1 and TRBJ1-1): KAGVTQTPRYLIKTRGQQVTLSCSPISGHRSVSWYQQTPGQGLQFLFEYFSETQRNKGNFPGRFSGRQFSNSRSEMNVSTLELGDSALYLCASSERQGGSHTEAFFGQGTRLTVV.

J is TRBJ2-3 and V is TRBV10-3; D not resolved. Germline V CDR1 and CDR2: ENHRY, SYGVKD. V dropped 7 bases and J dropped 2 bases, with 10 bases sitting between them. This CDR3 comprises 13 residues. The CDR3 sequence is CAITGDLTDTQYF. The CDR3 bases are TGTGCCATCACCGGCGATCTCACAGATACGCAGTATTTT.

The gene calls are TRBV5-5 and TRBJ1-1; 7 bases match TRBD1. The CDR3 spans 14 residues. J lost 6 bases, V lost 1 base, and 6 bases had no gene match. Germline CDR1 is SGHKS and CDR2 is YYEKEE (reference sequence). CDR3 nucleotides: TGTGCCAGCAGCTTGAACACAGGGGCGGCTGAAGCTTTCTTT. Translated: CASSLNTGAAEAFF.

This chain joins TRBV5-1 and TRBJ1-5; no firm D call. This CDR3 has 15 amino acids. V was trimmed by 0 bases and J by 0 bases, leaving 7 bases between them. CDR1 is SGHRS and CDR2 is YFSETQ in the germline V gene. The CDR3 is CASSLEGNSNQPQHF. In DNA form, the CDR3 reads TGCGCCAGCAGCTTGGAAGGAAATAGCAATCAGCCCCAGCATTTT.

This clonotype appeared a single time. The rearrangement uses TRBV7-3 and TRBJ1-2; D remains unclear. CDR1 is SGHTA and CDR2 is FQGTGA in the germline V gene. Trimming pared 5 bases from V and 6 bases from J, leaving 13 bases between. The CDR3 spans 13 residues. The CDR3 nucleotides are TGTGCCAGCAGCCCTCTCTCAGAAGATGGCTACACCTTC. Protein product: CASSPLSEDGYTF.

This rearrangement joins TRBV7-3 to TRBJ1-1; D might be TRBD1 (6 bases). CDR3 length: 18 amino acids. V lost 3 bases and J lost 0, with 20 bases in between. The germline V gene encodes CDR1 SGHTA and CDR2 FQGTGA. The CDR3 DNA reads TGTGCCAGCAGCTTGTTTGGACAGTCCTCTGTTTTGAACACTGAAGCTTTCTTT. Translation: CASSLFGQSSVLNTEAFF.

The chain joins TRBV3-1 to TRBJ2-3; TRBD2 matches at 11 bases. Germline assignment: CDR1 LGHDT and CDR2 YNNKEL (reference sequence). The trim removed 2 bases at V and 0 bases at J, leaving 10 bases unmatched. CDR3 length: 19 amino acids. Here the CDR3 reads CASSQYSLAGGGSTDTQYF. The CDR3 bases are TGTGCCAGCAGCCAATATAGCCTAGCGGGGGGCGGTAGCACAGATACGCAGTATTTT.